A single sample is the source of the 22 T cell receptor beta chains below, sequenced in a study of cytotoxic CD8 clonotypes in ibrutinib-treated CLL. Repertoires were generated with immunoSEQ multiplex PCR, while TCRdb's copy carries only in-frame clones and drops some. The sample has hundreds of thousands of clones, roughly 74% seen once. Sample: PBMCs, taken after 24 months of ibrutinib treatment. The receptors shown here come from a human donor with chronic lymphocytic leukemia.

The V gene is TRBV7-2, the J gene TRBJ2-7; 11 bases align to TRBD2. Germline values: CDR1 SGHTA, CDR2 FQGNSA. The CDR3 sequence is 16 residues long. Germline trimming cut 5 bases from V and 9 bases from J; bases unmatched to any gene: 15. CDR3 amino acids: CASSPGTSGFSTPQYF. The CDR3 coding sequence is TGTGCCAGCAGCCCGGGGACTAGCGGATTCTCTACGCCGCAGTACTTC.

The table lists this clone with a few counts. The gene calls are TRBV14 and TRBJ2-3; tentative D call: TRBD2 (5 bases). The CDR3 is made up of 15 amino acids. With 3 bases removed from V and 2 bases from J, the gap between germline ends came to 12 bases. Germline assignment: CDR1 SGHDN and CDR2 FVKESK. The CDR3 DNA is TGTGCCAGCAGCCAGGGCGCGGACTTCACAGATACGCAGTATTTT. As protein: CASSQGADFTDTQYF.

The chain combines TRBV5-1 with TRBJ2-5; D is unclear. Trimming took off 4 bases at V and 4 bases at J, with 14 bases between the two ends. The CDR3 length is 14 residues. The germline V gene encodes CDR1 SGHRS and CDR2 YFSETQ. CDR3 loop: CASSPGHFGETQYF. CDR3 DNA: TGCGCCAGCAGCCCAGGCCACTTCGGAGAGACCCAGTACTTC. Full variable domain (remainder filled in from reference TRBV5-1 and TRBJ2-5): KAGVTQTPRYLIKTRGQQVTLSCSPISGHRSVSWYQQTPGQGLQFLFEYFSETQRNKGNFPGRFSGRQFSNSRSEMNVSTLELGDSALYLCASSPGHFGETQYFGPGTRLLVL.

This rearrangement joins TRBV7-2 to TRBJ2-5; 8 bases match TRBD2. Germline V lookup: CDR1 SGHTA, CDR2 FQGNSA. The CDR3 sequence is 19 residues long. Trimming took 3 bases from V and 1 from J; bases not matched to a gene: 16. The chain's CDR3 is CASSFRASGPPTVQETQYF. The CDR3, as DNA: TGTGCCAGCAGCTTTAGGGCTAGCGGGCCACCGACCGTCCAAGAGACCCAGTACTTC. The full variable domain, with the rest looked up from reference TRBV7-2 and TRBJ2-5, is GAGVSQSPSNKVTEKGKDVELRCDPISGHTALYWYRQSLGQGLEFLIYFQGNSAPDKSGLPSDRFSAERTGGSVSTLTIQRTQQEDSAVYLCASSFRASGPPTVQETQYFGPGTRLLVL.

This clone was seen once. Other DNA sequences from this sample encode an identical CDR3 as well. The gene calls are TRBV28 and TRBJ2-7; no definite D call. Trimming stripped 3 bases from V and 3 bases from J, with 6 bases between. Germline CDR1 and CDR2: MDHEN and SYDVKM. The CDR3 is 12 amino acids. The CDR3 coding sequence is TGTGCCAGCAGTTTTAGAGACTACGAGCAGTACTTC. The encoded protein is CASSFRDYEQYF.

This chain connects TRBV7-3 to TRBJ2-5, with D tentatively TRBD2 (6 bases). Germline V gene data show CDR1 as SGHTA and CDR2 as FQGTGA. This CDR3 comprises 13 residues. V was cut by 5 bases and J by 5 bases, with 12 bases left in between. The CDR3 loop is CASSPGGGETQYF. The CDR3 DNA sequence: TGTGCCAGCAGCCCTGGTGGAGGGGAGACCCAGTACTTC.

V is TRBV25-1 and J is TRBJ2-2, with TRBD1 matching over 9 bases. Germline V gene sequence: CDR1 MGHDK, CDR2 SYGVNS. The CDR3 extends over 13 amino acids. Trimming cost V 8 bases and J 6 bases; bases outside gene matches: 4. CDR3 amino acids: CASGTGYAGELFF. For the CDR3, the DNA is TGTGCCAGCGGGACAGGGTACGCCGGGGAGCTGTTTTTT.

This clone occurred a few times. The chain recombines TRBV29-1 with TRBJ2-1, with D tentatively TRBD2 (6 bases). This CDR3 is built from 11 residues. Germline V gene sequence: CDR1 SQVTM, CDR2 ANQGSEA. The germline V and J ends were trimmed by 7 bases and 10 bases, with 14 bases remaining between them. The CDR3 protein is CSELAHREQFF. The CDR3 nucleotides are TGCAGCGAACTAGCCCACAGGGAGCAGTTCTTC.

There are a few counts of this clone. This chain links TRBV7-6 with TRBJ2-5; D not resolved. The V end was cut by 5 bases, the J end by 1 base, with 8 bases between. The V gene's germline CDR1 is SGHVS and CDR2 FNYEAQ. The CDR3 extends over 13 amino acids. The DNA for the CDR3 is TGTGCCAGCAGCCGATCCACCCAAGAGACCCAGTACTTC. Translating it yields CASSRSTQETQYF.

The V and J genes are TRBV28 and TRBJ2-7, with TRBD2 as a possible D gene (5 bases). V gave up 7 bases and J gave up 4 bases, with 14 bases separating them. Germline CDR1 is MDHEN and CDR2 is SYDVKM. The CDR3 sequence is 13 residues long. CDR3 DNA sequence: TGTGCCAGCACTTTGGACTGGCGATACGAGCAGTACTTC. Residues: CASTLDWRYEQYF.

The V gene is TRBV27, the J gene TRBJ1-1, with 8 bases identical to TRBD1. There are 13 residues in the CDR3. The germline CDR1 and CDR2 sequences are MNHEY and SMNVEV (reference sequence). The junction had 8 bases not matched to a gene; V was cut back by 7 bases and J by 7 bases. The CDR3 loop is CASNPRGLGEAFF. Here the CDR3 DNA reads TGTGCCAGCAACCCCAGGGGGCTCGGTGAAGCTTTCTTT.

The chain uses TRBV6-4 and TRBJ2-1; a weak D match, TRBD1 (6 bases). Germline assignment: CDR1 MRHNA and CDR2 SNTAGT. With 5 bases removed from V and 4 bases from J, the gap between germline ends came to 18 bases. The CDR3 is made up of 16 amino acids. For the CDR3, the DNA is TGTGCCAGCAGTTCACCTCCAGGGGACGGTTACAATGAGCAGTTCTTC. Its protein is CASSSPPGDGYNEQFF.

The rearrangement links TRBV10-1 to TRBJ1-4; 9 nucleotides agree with TRBD1. This CDR3 spans 18 amino acids. The germline gives CDR1 WNHNN, CDR2 SYGVQD (reference sequence). V was clipped by 6 bases and J by 0 bases; unmatched bases: 11. The CDR3 protein is CASRGDRAEATTNEKLFF. The CDR3 nucleotides read TGCGCCAGCAGGGGGGACAGGGCTGAAGCCACAACTAATGAAAAACTGTTTTTT.

The V call is TRBV20-1, the J call TRBJ2-1; D unresolved. Germline CDR1 and CDR2: DFQATT and SNEGSKA (reference sequence). The CDR3 runs to 11 residues. V was pared by 5 bases and J by 8 bases, with 10 bases between. CDR3 sequence: CSALARDEQFF. In DNA form, the CDR3 reads TGCAGTGCTCTGGCCCGTGATGAGCAGTTCTTC.

There are a few counts of this clone. The V call is TRBV23-1, the J call TRBJ2-7, with 7 positions matching TRBD2. TRBV23-1 is given ORF status, its function remaining uncertain. The V and J ends lost 0 bases and 4 bases, in that order; junction bases with no gene match: 6. CDR3 length: 15 amino acids. The CDR3 coding sequence is TGCGCCAGCAGTCAATCGACGCGGGAGCGATACGAGCAGTACTTC. Translating it yields CASSQSTRERYEQYF.

Worth noting for this clone: Other DNA sequences within the sample encode an identical CDR3. This chain joins TRBV6-5 and TRBJ2-7; D unresolved. The CDR3 totals 12 residues. Germline assignment: CDR1 MNHEY and CDR2 SVGAGI. Deletions cut 4 bases from V and 0 bases from J, with 4 bases between. Here the CDR3 DNA reads TGTGCCAGCAGTTCCAGCTCCTACGAGCAGTACTTC. It codes for CASSSSSYEQYF.

The V call is TRBV9, the J call TRBJ2-6; tentative D call: TRBD1 (5 bases). CDR1 SGDLS and CDR2 YYNGEE come from the germline V gene. This CDR3 has 19 amino acids. V was shortened by 4 bases and J by 0 bases, with 20 bases between the two germline ends. CDR3 in amino acids: CASSPIPWQGLSGANVLTF. The CDR3 nucleotides read TGTGCCAGCAGCCCGATACCGTGGCAGGGTCTCTCTGGGGCCAACGTCCTGACTTTC.

The chain links TRBV6-5 to TRBJ2-7; a possible D gene is TRBD1 (6 bases). The CDR3 totals 12 residues. V lost 6 bases and J 2 bases, leaving 8 bases between the germline ends. Per the germline V gene, CDR1 is MNHEY and CDR2 is SVGAGI. CDR3 in amino acids: CASRQGPYEQYF. CDR3 bases: TGTGCCAGCAGACAGGGTCCCTACGAGCAGTACTTC.

The chain couples TRBV2 to TRBJ2-2; D gene unclear. The V end was cut by 5 bases, the J end by 5 bases, with 9 bases between. Germline-derived CDR1 and CDR2 are SNHLY and FYNNEI. The CDR3 is made up of 13 amino acids. In DNA, the CDR3 is TGTGCCAGCAGTAGGGCCCGGACCGGGGAGCTGTTTTTT. Residues: CASSRARTGELFF.

J is TRBJ2-5 and V is TRBV6-6; no clear D gene. Germline CDR1 MNHNY, CDR2 SVGAGI (reference sequence). V was shortened by 2 bases and J by 7 bases, with 5 bases between the two germline ends. The CDR3 has 11 amino acids. The CDR3 DNA reads TGTGCCAGCAGTTACCTGGGGACCCAGTACTTC. Translated: CASSYLGTQYF.

The rearrangement uses TRBV6-5 and TRBJ1-1; D is unresolved. This CDR3 contains 14 residues. CDR1 and CDR2 from the germline V gene are MNHEY and SVGAGI. Trimming left V 2 bases short and J 0 bases short, with 7 bases between. For the CDR3, the DNA is TGTGCCAGCAGTTACCACACACTGAACACTGAAGCTTTCTTT. Its protein is CASSYHTLNTEAFF.

The gene calls are TRBV30 and TRBJ1-2; D gene ambiguous. Germline CDR1 is GTSNPN and CDR2 is SVGIG (reference sequence). The CDR3 length is 11 residues. Trimming pared 2 bases from V and 7 bases from J, leaving 8 bases between. The CDR3 reads CAWSSAGGYTF. The CDR3 DNA is TGTGCCTGGAGTTCTGCAGGTGGCTACACCTTC.